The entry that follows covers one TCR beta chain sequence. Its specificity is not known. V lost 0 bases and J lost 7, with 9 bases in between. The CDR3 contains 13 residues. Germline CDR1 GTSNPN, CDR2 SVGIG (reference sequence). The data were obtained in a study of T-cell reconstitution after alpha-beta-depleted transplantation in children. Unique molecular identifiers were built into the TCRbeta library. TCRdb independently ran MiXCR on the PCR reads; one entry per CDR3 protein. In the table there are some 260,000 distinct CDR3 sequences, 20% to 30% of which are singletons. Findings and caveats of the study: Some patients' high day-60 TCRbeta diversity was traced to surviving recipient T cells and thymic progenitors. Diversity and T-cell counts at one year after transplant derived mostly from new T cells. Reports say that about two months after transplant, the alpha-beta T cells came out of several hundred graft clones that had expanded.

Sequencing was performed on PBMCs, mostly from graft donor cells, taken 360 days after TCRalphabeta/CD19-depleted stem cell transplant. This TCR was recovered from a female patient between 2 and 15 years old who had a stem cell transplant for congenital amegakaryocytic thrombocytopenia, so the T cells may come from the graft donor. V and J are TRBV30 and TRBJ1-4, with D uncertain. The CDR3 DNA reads TGTGCCTGGAGTGTGCGGAGCGGTGAAAAACTGTTTTTT. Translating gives CAWSVRSGEKLFF.